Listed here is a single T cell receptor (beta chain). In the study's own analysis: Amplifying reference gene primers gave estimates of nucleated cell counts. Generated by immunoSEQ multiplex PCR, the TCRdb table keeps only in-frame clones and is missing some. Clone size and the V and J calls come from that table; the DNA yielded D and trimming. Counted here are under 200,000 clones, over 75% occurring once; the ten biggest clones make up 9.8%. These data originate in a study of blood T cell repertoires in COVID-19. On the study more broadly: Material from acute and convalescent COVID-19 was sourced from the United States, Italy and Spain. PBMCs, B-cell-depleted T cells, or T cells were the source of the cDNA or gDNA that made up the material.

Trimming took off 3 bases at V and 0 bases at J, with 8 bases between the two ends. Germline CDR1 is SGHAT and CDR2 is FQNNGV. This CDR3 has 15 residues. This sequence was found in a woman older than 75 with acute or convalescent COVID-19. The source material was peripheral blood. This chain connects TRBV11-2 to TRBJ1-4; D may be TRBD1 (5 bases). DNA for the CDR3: TGTGCCAGCAGCTTTGGGGCAGCAACTAATGAAAAACTGTTTTTT. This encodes CASSFGAATNEKLFF.